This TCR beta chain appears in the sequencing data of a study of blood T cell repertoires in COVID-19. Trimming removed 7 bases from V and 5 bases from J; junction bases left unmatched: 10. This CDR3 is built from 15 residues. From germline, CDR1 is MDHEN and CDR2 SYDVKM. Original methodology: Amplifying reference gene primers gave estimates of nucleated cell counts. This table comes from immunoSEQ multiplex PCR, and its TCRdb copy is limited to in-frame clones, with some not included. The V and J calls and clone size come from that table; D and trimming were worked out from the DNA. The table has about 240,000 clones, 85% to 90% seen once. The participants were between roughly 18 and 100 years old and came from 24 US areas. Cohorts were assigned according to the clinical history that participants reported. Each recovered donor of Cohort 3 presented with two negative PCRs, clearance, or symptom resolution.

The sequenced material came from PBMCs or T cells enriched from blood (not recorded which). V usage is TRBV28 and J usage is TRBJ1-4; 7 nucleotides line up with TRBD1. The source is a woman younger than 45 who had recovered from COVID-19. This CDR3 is CASIRQGYQNEKLFF. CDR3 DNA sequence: TGTGCCAGCATTCGACAGGGCTACCAGAATGAAAAACTGTTTTTT.